Below are 4 T cell receptor beta chains sequenced from a single sample in a study of T cell repertoires in cytomegalovirus infection. Antigen specificity for these receptors is unknown. MiXCR, applied by TCRdb to the reads, yields one record per CDR3 protein. The data contain 200,000 to 250,000 distinct CDR3 sequences, 35% to 40% of them singletons. The sample consisted of CD8+ T cells from cultured PBMCs, taken from culture after CMV antigen stimulation. These receptors were obtained from a human donor in good health (CMV status not recorded). Some clones in this sample may be carry-over from other donors' samples.

The chain uses TRBV5-6 and TRBJ1-1; weak D call: TRBD1 (5 bases). This CDR3 has 13 amino acids. Trimming removed 3 bases at V and 4 bases at J, with 10 bases between. In germline, CDR1 is SGHDT, CDR2 YYEEEE. CDR3 amino acids: CASSSPGFTEAFF. DNA of the CDR3: TGTGCCAGCAGCTCTCCAGGGTTCACTGAAGCTTTCTTT.

The rearrangement links TRBV7-6 to TRBJ2-1, with 8 positions matching TRBD1. The ends lost 5 bases at V and 1 base at J; junction bases unmatched: 4. The CDR3 length is 15 residues. The germline V gene has CDR1 SGHVS and CDR2 FNYEAQ. The CDR3 sequence is CASSHDRGSYNEQFF. The CDR3 DNA sequence: TGTGCCAGCAGCCATGACAGGGGATCCTACAATGAGCAGTTCTTC.

This clonotype has ten or more counts. This chain joins TRBV19 and TRBJ2-3; tentatively, D is TRBD2 (6 bases). Germline loops: CDR1 LNHDA, CDR2 SQIVND (reference sequence). The CDR3 is 14 amino acids. Trimming left V 5 bases short and J 2 bases short, with 11 bases between. CDR3 amino acids: CASSLREITDTQYF. The DNA for the CDR3 is TGTGCCAGTAGTCTACGGGAGATCACAGATACGCAGTATTTT.

The chain recombines TRBV20-1 with TRBJ2-7, with 12 bases aligning to TRBD2. There are 15 residues in the CDR3. The trim removed 0 bases at V and 2 bases at J, leaving 2 bases unmatched. Germline-derived CDR1 and CDR2 are DFQATT and SNEGSKA (reference sequence). The chain's CDR3 is CSARDPSGRAYEQYF. CDR3 DNA: TGCAGTGCTAGAGATCCTAGCGGGAGGGCCTACGAGCAGTACTTC.